This T cell receptor beta chain stems from a study of beta chain features in type 1 diabetes. Study-wide results and caveats: A PCR bias possibly favoring shorter templates would apply equally to patients and controls. Across all four CD4+ subsets, people with type 1 diabetes showed modestly shorter TCRB CDR3s.

Sorted cells reached over 98% purity in every population. The sequenced template was cDNA made from the entire isolated RNA. This table comes from immunoSEQ multiplex PCR, and its TCRdb copy is limited to in-frame clones, with some not included. The sample has 330,000 or so clones; roughly a fifth are singletons. This CDR3 spans 18 amino acids. The V end lost 0 bases, the J end lost 5 bases, and 22 bases lay between the germline ends. Per germline, CDR1 SNHLY and CDR2 FYNNEI. On this clone itself: The antigen remains undetermined.

Sequencing used naive CD4+ T cells from blood. The receptor was isolated from a young woman in good health. The chain uses TRBV2 and TRBJ1-1; D not resolved. DNA for the CDR3: TGTGCCAGCAGTGAAGCGCTTCTTTGGTCGACGTTCAGGACTGAAGCTTTCTTT. It specifies CASSEALLWSTFRTEAFF.